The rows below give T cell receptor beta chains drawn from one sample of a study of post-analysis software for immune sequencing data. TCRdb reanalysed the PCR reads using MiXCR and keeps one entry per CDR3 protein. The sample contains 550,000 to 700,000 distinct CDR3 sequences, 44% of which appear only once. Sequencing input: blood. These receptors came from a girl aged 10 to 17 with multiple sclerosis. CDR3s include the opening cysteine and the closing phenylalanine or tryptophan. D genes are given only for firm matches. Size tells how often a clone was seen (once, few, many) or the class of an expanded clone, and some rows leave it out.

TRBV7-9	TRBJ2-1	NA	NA	TGTGCCAGCAGGGGTGCGGGAATACCGAAGTTCTTC	CASRGAGIPKFF
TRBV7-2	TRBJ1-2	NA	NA	TGTGCCAGCAGCAAAGACCGGGTCTCGGACTATGGCTACACCTTC	CASSKDRVSDYGYTF
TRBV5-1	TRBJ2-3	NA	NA	TGCGCCAGCAGCCCGGGGGGCCAGGGAGGAACAGATACGCAGTATTTT	CASSPGGQGGTDTQYF
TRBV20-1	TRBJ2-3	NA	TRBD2	TGCAGTGCTAAGGGGACTAGCGGGGGCACAGATACGCAGTATTTT	CSAKGTSGGTDTQYF
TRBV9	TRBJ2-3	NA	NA	TGTGCCAGCAGCGCCGGAGCAATGGGGACAGATACGCAGTATTTT	CASSAGAMGTDTQYF
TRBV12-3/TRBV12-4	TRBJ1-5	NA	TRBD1	TGTGCCAGCAGTTTCGGACAGGGACGGAATCAGCCCCAGCATTTT	CASSFGQGRNQPQHF
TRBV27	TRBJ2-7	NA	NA	TGTGCCAGCAGTTTTGAAGGAGGGGTTCGGGAGCAGTACTTC	CASSFEGGVREQYF
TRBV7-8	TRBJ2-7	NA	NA	TGTGCCAGCAGCTTAGCGCGACTTTTCTTCTCGATGTACGAGCAGTACTTC	CASSLARLFFSMYEQYF
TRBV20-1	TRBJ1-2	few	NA	TGCAGTGCTAGGAAAGGGGCGGGGGGCTACACCTTC	CSARKGAGGYTF
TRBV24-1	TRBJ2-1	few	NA	TGTGCCACCAGTGATTCCCCTGCCTTGGCACCCTACAATGAGCAGTTCTTC	CATSDSPALAPYNEQFF